A selection of T cell receptor beta chains follows, all from one sample in a study of shared clonotypes between healthy human individuals. This table comes from immunoSEQ multiplex PCR, and its TCRdb copy is limited to in-frame clones, with some not included. The sample lists roughly 500,000 clones, more than 65% occurring once. Sequencing was carried out using PBMCs. These TCRs come from a woman between 35 and 50 years old in good health. Some clones in this sample may be carry-over from other donors' samples. Each CDR3 is given with its conserved first and last residue. D genes are given only for firm matches. Size is stated for part of the rows, as once, few or many counts, or as a class when the clone is expanded.

clone_size j_call d_call v_call cdr3_nt cdr3_aa
. TRBJ2-5 . TRBV7-9 TGTGCCAGCAGCCGAACAGGGCATAAGGGGCAGGATGCCCAGTACTTC CASSRTGHKGQDAQYF
. TRBJ1-4 TRBD1 TRBV5-1 TGCGCCAGCAGCTCACCAGGGACAGGGGCAACTAATGAAAAACTGTTTTTT CASSSPGTGATNEKLFF
. TRBJ2-7 . TRBV20-1 TGCAGTGCTAGATGGGGAGAGCAGTACTTC CSARWGEQYF
. TRBJ1-1 . TRBV9 TGTGCCAGCAGCGTAGGAGGGGCTTGGGGGACGGACACTGAAGCTTTCTTT CASSVGGAWGTDTEAFF
. TRBJ2-5 . TRBV28 TGTGCCAGCAGTTTATTGGGGATAGAGACCCAGTACTTC CASSLLGIETQYF
once TRBJ1-3 . TRBV28 TGTGCCAGCAGTTCCCTCCGGGGGGCTGGAAACACCATATATTTT CASSSLRGAGNTIYF
. TRBJ2-1 . TRBV12-1 TGTGCCAGCAGCCTCCGACTAGCGGGAGACAATGAGCAGTTCTTC CASSLRLAGDNEQFF
. TRBJ1-2 TRBD1 TRBV7-9 TGTGCCAGCAGCACAGGGGACTATGGCTACACCTTC CASSTGDYGYTF
. TRBJ2-1 . TRBV9 TGTGCCAGCAGCGTCCAGGGACACAATGAGCAGTTCTTC CASSVQGHNEQFF
. TRBJ2-1 TRBD2 TRBV28 TGTGCCAGCAGTTCTAGCGGGAATGAGCAGTTCTTC CASSSSGNEQFF
many TRBJ2-3 . TRBV7-9 TGTGCCAGCAGCGAGGGTTTGGATACGCAGTATTTT CASSEGLDTQYF
. TRBJ2-3 TRBD1 TRBV5-1 TGCGCCAGCAGCCTGACAGGGGTAGATACGCAGTATTTT CASSLTGVDTQYF
. TRBJ1-3 . TRBV10-3 TGTGCCATCGGGGGGGGCAACACCATATATTTT CAIGGGNTIYF
. TRBJ2-5 TRBD2 TRBV27 TGTGCCAGCGGTCCCGGACTAGCGGGGCCCGGGACCCAGTACTTC CASGPGLAGPGTQYF
. TRBJ2-5 TRBD2 TRBV7-6 TGTGCCAGCGTCACTAGCGGCCAAGAGACCCAGTACTTC CASVTSGQETQYF
. TRBJ2-7 . TRBV28 TGTGCCAGCAGATCCGGGACCCCCTACGAGCAGTACTTC CASRSGTPYEQYF
few TRBJ1-2 . TRBV7-8 TGTGCCAGCAGCCCCTGGGGGCAAAACTATGGCTACACCTTC CASSPWGQNYGYTF
. TRBJ2-7 TRBD1 TRBV4-2 TGTGCCAGCAGCCGAGGGACAGAACCCTACGAGCAGTACTTC CASSRGTEPYEQYF
. TRBJ1-1 . TRBV19 TGTGCCAGTAGTATAACTCCAACGCGGAACACTGAAGCTTTCTTT CASSITPTRNTEAFF
. TRBJ2-7 . TRBV6-5 TGTGCCAGCAGTTACTCGACTTTCCCTAACGAGCAGTACTTC CASSYSTFPNEQYF
. TRBJ2-3 . TRBV7-2 TGTGCCAGCAGCTCCAACAGGGGCACAGATACGCAGTATTTT CASSSNRGTDTQYF
. TRBJ2-2 . TRBV5-1 TGCGCCAGCAGCTTGGGGCGGCAGATGAACACCGGGGAGCTGTTTTTT CASSLGRQMNTGELFF
. TRBJ2-5 TRBD2 TRBV11-2 TGTGCCAGCAGCTTGGGACTAGCGGGAGGGCAAGAGACCCAGTACTTC CASSLGLAGGQETQYF
. TRBJ1-1 . TRBV7-8 TGTGCCAGCAGCTTAGGTCTAGGTTCCGACATGAACACTGAAGCTTTCTTT CASSLGLGSDMNTEAFF
. TRBJ1-5 . TRBV7-9 TGTGCCAGCAGCTTAAATAATGGTCAGCCCCAGCATTTT CASSLNNGQPQHF
. TRBJ2-2 TRBD1 TRBV7-9 TGTGCCAGCAGCCAACACAGGGGGCAGAACGGGGAGCTGTTTTTT CASSQHRGQNGELFF
. TRBJ2-7 TRBD1 TRBV10-3 TGTGCCACGAAGACAGGGGAGTGGTACGAGCAGTACTTC CATKTGEWYEQYF
once TRBJ2-7 TRBD2 TRBV4-3 TGCGCCAGCAGCCCCGGGACTAGCGGGAACTACGAGCAGTACTTC CASSPGTSGNYEQYF
many TRBJ2-4 . TRBV18 TGTGCCAGCTCACCACCAATCCTCGAGCGGATAGCCAAAAACATTCAGTACTTC CASSPPILERIAKNIQYF
few TRBJ1-1 TRBD1 TRBV9 TGTGCCAGCAGCGCTCTTGACAGGGGGAGCACTGAAGCTTTCTTT CASSALDRGSTEAFF
. TRBJ2-2 . TRBV5-8 TGTGCCAGCAGCCCTCCGACAGGAAACACCGGGGAGCTGTTTTTT CASSPPTGNTGELFF
once TRBJ2-7 TRBD1 TRBV25-1 TGTGCCAGCAGTGACCCCCCGGGACAGGGGGACGACGAGCAGTACTTC CASSDPPGQGDDEQYF
. TRBJ2-5 TRBD1 TRBV5-1 TGCGCCAGCAGCTTGGGACAGGGGGCTCGGGAGACCCAGTACTTC CASSLGQGARETQYF
. TRBJ1-5 . TRBV28 TGTGCCAGCGGGGGCCCGTTATATCAGCCCCAGCATTTT CASGGPLYQPQHF
. TRBJ2-5 TRBD2 TRBV6-1 TGTGCCAGCAGTTGGACTAGCGGAGAGACCCAGTACTTC CASSWTSGETQYF
. TRBJ2-5 TRBD1 TRBV5-4 TGTGCCAGCAGCCAAAGGACAGGGGGGACCCAGTACTTC CASSQRTGGTQYF
. TRBJ2-7 TRBD2 TRBV18 TGTGCCAGCTCATTAGGGACTAGCGACTACGAGCAGTACTTC CASSLGTSDYEQYF
many TRBJ1-1 TRBD1 TRBV19 TGTGCCAGTAGACGGGGGCGGGACAGGGAAGAAGCTTTCTTT CASRRGRDREEAFF
. TRBJ2-7 . TRBV7-2 TGTGCCAGCAGCTTAGAAGGGGACATCTCCTACGAGCAGTACTTC CASSLEGDISYEQYF
. TRBJ1-2 TRBD1 TRBV19 TGTGCCAGTAGTCCGGAAACCGGGACAGGGAACTATGGCTACACCTTC CASSPETGTGNYGYTF
. TRBJ1-5 TRBD1 TRBV5-4 TGTGCCAGCAGCTCGACAGGACAGGTTAGCAATCAGCCCCAGCATTTT CASSSTGQVSNQPQHF
. TRBJ2-1 . TRBV29-1 TGCAGCGTTGAACCGTGGACAGCCTACAATGAGCAGTTCTTC CSVEPWTAYNEQFF
. TRBJ1-1 . TRBV29-1 TGCAGCGTTGAGGGACAAATGAACACTGAAGCTTTCTTT CSVEGQMNTEAFF
once TRBJ2-1 TRBD2 TRBV10-2 TGCGCCAGCAGTGACGGGAGGGCCTTATATAATGAGCAGTTCTTC CASSDGRALYNEQFF
. TRBJ1-2 TRBD1 TRBV18 TGTGCCAGCTCCTATGGGACAGGAACCTATGGCTACACCTTC CASSYGTGTYGYTF
. TRBJ2-7 TRBD1 TRBV4-1 TGCGCCAGCAGCCCCTACGGGACAGGGGGTAACGAGCAGTACTTC CASSPYGTGGNEQYF
. TRBJ1-5 . TRBV7-9 TGTGCCAGCAGCTTAGAGATTGGACAGAGCAATCAGCCCCAGCATTTT CASSLEIGQSNQPQHF
. TRBJ2-3 . TRBV27 TGTGCCAGCAGTTCGGCAGTAAAGACAGATACGCAGTATTTT CASSSAVKTDTQYF
. TRBJ2-3 . TRBV5-1 TGCGCCAGCAGCCTAATCAGCACAGATACGCAGTATTTT CASSLISTDTQYF
. TRBJ2-1 . TRBV7-9 TGTGCCAGCAGCTCACCCGACAATGAGCAGTTCTTC CASSSPDNEQFF